This entry lists 30 T cell receptor beta chains sequenced from one sample in a study of blood T cell repertoires in COVID-19. Using immunoSEQ multiplex PCR, the repertoire was profiled, and TCRdb retains in-frame clones only, with some absent. The sample records approximately 400,000 clones, around nine tenths being singletons. The material sequenced was PBMCs or T cells enriched from blood (not recorded which). These TCRs come from a young woman who had recovered from COVID-19.

The chain uses TRBV6-2 or TRBV6-3 and TRBJ2-3, with 9 bases identical to TRBD2. CDR3 size: 16 residues. With V trimmed by 1 base and J by 2 bases, 4 bases remained unmatched. CDR1 MNHEY and CDR2 SVGEGT come from the germline V gene. The CDR3 reads CASSYWASGATDTQYF. The CDR3 DNA is TGTGCCAGCAGTTACTGGGCTAGCGGGGCCACAGATACGCAGTATTTT.

The chain uses TRBV9 and TRBJ1-1; D might be TRBD1 (6 bases). The CDR3 covers 15 residues. With 0 bases removed from V and 7 bases from J, the gap between germline ends came to 16 bases. Looked up from germline, CDR1 is SGDLS and CDR2 is YYNGEE. CDR3 nucleotides: TGTGCCAGCAGCGTAGAAACAGGGCCCCTCCTTGAAGCTTTCTTT. Its protein is CASSVETGPLLEAFF.

The chain combines TRBV2 with TRBJ2-3; D might be TRBD1 (5 bases). The V gene lost 7 bases and the J gene lost 1 base, with 15 bases spanning the gap. The germline gives CDR1 SNHLY, CDR2 FYNNEI. CDR3 size: 15 residues. The CDR3 DNA is TGTGCCAGCAAAGGAGATCGCAGGGGCACAGATACGCAGTATTTT. Translation: CASKGDRRGTDTQYF.

The rearrangement uses TRBV18 and TRBJ1-2; possibly TRBD1 for D (5 bases). Per the germline V gene, CDR1 is KGHSH and CDR2 is LQKENI. CDR3 length equals 15 residues. Trimming removed 0 bases at V and 2 bases at J, with 10 bases between. CDR3 in amino acids: CASSPPGVFNYGYTF. The CDR3 DNA reads as TGTGCCAGCTCACCACCAGGGGTCTTCAACTATGGCTACACCTTC.

V and J are TRBV5-1 and TRBJ2-5, with D possibly TRBD1 on 5 matching bases. The CDR3 totals 15 residues. CDR1 SGHRS and CDR2 YFSETQ come from the germline V gene. V was clipped by 2 bases and J by 1 base, with 12 bases between them. In DNA form, the CDR3 reads TGCGCCAGCAGCTTCGACAGACCGACCCAAGAGACCCAGTACTTC. Its translation: CASSFDRPTQETQYF.

This clone was seen a single time. The rearrangement uses TRBV18 and TRBJ1-5, with TRBD1 matching 8 bases. This CDR3 comprises 15 residues. V lost 3 bases to trimming and J lost 7 bases; unmatched junction nucleotides: 8. Germline-derived CDR1 and CDR2 are KGHSH and LQKENI. The CDR3 DNA reads TGTGCCAGCTCACCCGACAGGGGCGATAGGCAGCCCCAGCATTTT. It specifies CASSPDRGDRQPQHF.

The chain employs TRBV30 and TRBJ1-3; D is ambiguous. Trimming pared 5 bases from V and 4 bases from J, leaving 9 bases between. The CDR3 is 12 amino acids. Germline V gene lookup returns CDR1 GTSNPN and CDR2 SVGIG (reference sequence). The CDR3 is CAWAYRGNTIYF. The CDR3 DNA sequence: TGTGCCTGGGCCTACCGGGGAAACACCATATATTTT. The full variable domain, rest sourced from reference TRBV30 and TRBJ1-3, is SQTIHQWPATLVQPVGSPLSLECTVEGTSNPNLYWYRQAAGRGLQLLFYSVGIGQISSEVPQNLSASRPQDRQFILSSKKLLLSDSGFYLCAWAYRGNTIYFGEGSWLTVV.

The chain recombines TRBV27 with TRBJ1-2, with 7 positions matching TRBD1. This CDR3 is 13 amino acids long. Germline lookup yields CDR1 MNHEY and CDR2 SMNVEV (reference sequence). V gave up 3 bases and J gave up 3 bases; unmatched junction bases: 1. DNA of the CDR3: TGTGCCAGCAGTTTCGGGACAGACTATGGCTACACCTTC. Translating gives CASSFGTDYGYTF.

The rearrangement links TRBV6-5 to TRBJ2-5; 11 bases line up with TRBD1. This CDR3 comprises 12 residues. V lost 9 bases and J lost 5; bases outside the gene matches: 2. Germline-derived CDR1 and CDR2 are MNHEY and SVGAGI. CDR3: CASWTGGETQYF. The CDR3 nucleotides read TGTGCCAGTTGGACAGGGGGCGAGACCCAGTACTTC.

The rearrangement joins TRBV15 to TRBJ2-3; D remains ambiguous. CDR1 and CDR2 from the germline V gene are LNHNV and YYDKDF (reference sequence). Deletions cut 4 bases from V and 2 bases from J, with 4 bases between. This CDR3 comprises 12 residues. This CDR3 is CATSNNTDTQYF. CDR3 coding DNA: TGTGCCACCAGCAACAACACAGATACGCAGTATTTT.

J is TRBJ1-4 and V is TRBV28; D remains ambiguous. The CDR3 totals 12 residues. Germline values: CDR1 MDHEN, CDR2 SYDVKM. The V end was cut by 5 bases, the J end by 7 bases, with 8 bases between. The CDR3: CASSPGFEKLFF. The CDR3 coding sequence is TGTGCCAGCAGTCCAGGTTTTGAAAAACTGTTTTTT.

The V and J genes are TRBV30 and TRBJ1-5; D might be TRBD1 (5 bases). The germline V gene encodes CDR1 GTSNPN and CDR2 SVGIG (reference sequence). There are 13 residues in the CDR3. V dropped 2 bases and J dropped 2 bases, with 7 bases sitting between them. CDR3 sequence (DNA): TGTGCCTGGAGTCAGGGCCGCAATCAGCCCCAGCATTTT. Protein product: CAWSQGRNQPQHF.

The V call is TRBV3-1 (or the pseudogene TRBV3-2), the J call TRBJ1-1; TRBD1 is a possible D gene (6 bases). There are 15 residues in the CDR3. V was pared by 1 base and J by 4 bases, with 13 bases between. Germline V gene sequence: CDR1 LGHDT, CDR2 YNNKEL (reference sequence). The CDR3 protein is CASSQGVQGGTEAFF. CDR3 coding DNA: TGTGCCAGCAGCCAAGGTGTACAGGGTGGCACTGAAGCTTTCTTT.

This chain links TRBV7-2 with TRBJ1-1; 7 nucleotides match TRBD1. Trimming removed 4 bases from V and 8 bases from J; junction bases left unmatched: 16. Germline CDR1 and CDR2: SGHTA and FQGNSA. The CDR3 consists of 16 residues. The CDR3 loop is CASSSVQGPPVSEAFF. The CDR3 DNA reads TGTGCCAGCAGCTCGGTACAGGGGCCACCCGTTTCCGAAGCTTTCTTT.

This clone was picked up one time. The V and J genes are TRBV11-3 and TRBJ2-5, with TRBD1 as a possible D gene (7 bases). The germline V gene has CDR1 SGHNT and CDR2 YENEEA. Trimming stripped 0 bases from V and 11 bases from J, with 16 bases between. The CDR3 runs to 14 residues. CDR3 in amino acids: CASSLDGAGGRQYF. DNA of the CDR3: TGTGCCAGCAGCTTAGATGGGGCAGGGGGGAGGCAGTACTTC.

The chain carries TRBV29-1 and TRBJ1-2, with D uncertain. The CDR3 length is 14 residues. V was shortened by 6 bases and J by 5 bases, with 19 bases between the two germline ends. Germline V lookup: CDR1 SQVTM, CDR2 ANQGSEA. The CDR3 nucleotides are TGCAGCGTGATGGGCAGCGGAGAGGCGTATGGCTACACCTTC. It specifies CSVMGSGEAYGYTF.

This clone has more than one count but fewer than ten. V gene TRBV6-4 combines with J gene TRBJ2-7, with TRBD1 as a possible D gene (6 bases). Germline V CDR1 and CDR2: MRHNA, SNTAGT. V gave up 6 bases and J gave up 3 bases, with 9 bases separating them. This CDR3 contains 12 residues. CDR3 bases: TGTGCCAGCAGGACAGGTGACTACGAGCAGTACTTC. This sequence encodes CASRTGDYEQYF.

This clone came up once. This chain uses TRBV6-5 with TRBJ1-2; 9 bases line up with TRBD1. The CDR3 runs 16 residues. Germline-derived CDR1 and CDR2 are MNHEY and SVGAGI. J was trimmed by 4 bases and V by 0 bases; bases with no gene match: 6. The CDR3 DNA sequence: TGTGCCAGCAGTTACTCACCGGGACAGGGAGGCTATGGCTACACCTTC. As protein: CASSYSPGQGGYGYTF.

This clone turned up a few times. This rearrangement joins TRBV28 to TRBJ2-7; tentative D call: TRBD1 (6 bases). CDR1 is MDHEN and CDR2 is SYDVKM in the germline V gene. Trimming cost V 5 bases and J 3 bases, with 14 bases left between them. CDR3 length: 14 amino acids. CDR3 sequence: CASSGRTANYEQYF. CDR3 coding DNA: TGTGCCAGCAGTGGAAGGACAGCTAACTACGAGCAGTACTTC.

The chain employs TRBV12-3 or TRBV12-4 and TRBJ1-1; D unclear. The CDR3 is 12 residues long. V lost 5 bases and J 4 bases, leaving 8 bases between the germline ends. This CDR3 is CASSPPGTEAFF. CDR3 DNA: TGTGCCAGCAGTCCCCCGGGCACTGAAGCTTTCTTT.

This chain joins TRBV7-3 and TRBJ1-2, with a possible D match to TRBD1 (6 bases). Germline V CDR1 and CDR2: SGHTA, FQGTGA. CDR3 length: 16 amino acids. The V end lost 3 bases, the J end lost 4 bases, and 18 bases lay between the germline ends. The CDR3 loop is CASSLKRGGRSYGYTF. Written as DNA, the CDR3 is TGTGCCAGCAGCTTGAAACGGGGGGGCCGGAGCTATGGCTACACCTTC.

This clone was detected once. The rearrangement uses TRBV5-1 and TRBJ2-7; 8 positions match TRBD1. J was trimmed by 2 bases and V by 4 bases; bases with no gene match: 8. The CDR3 contains 15 residues. Germline CDR1 reads SGHRS; CDR2 reads YFSETQ. Written as DNA, the CDR3 is TGCGCCAGCAGCAAACCGCAGGGGGCGGCCTACGAGCAGTACTTC. Translating it yields CASSKPQGAAYEQYF.

J is TRBJ2-3 and V is TRBV6-1, with D possibly matching TRBD2 (6 bases). Germline V gene sequence: CDR1 MNHNS, CDR2 SASEGT. The CDR3 spans 15 residues. V lost 1 base and J 1 base, leaving 9 bases between the germline ends. CDR3 in DNA: TGTGCCAGCAGTGAAGGTTGGGGGGGCACAGATACGCAGTATTTT. It encodes CASSEGWGGTDTQYF.

This rearrangement joins TRBV19 to TRBJ2-3; a possible D gene is TRBD2 (5 bases). V was cut by 10 bases and J by 3 bases, with 11 bases left in between. Germline CDR1 LNHDA, CDR2 SQIVND (reference sequence). The CDR3 is 12 residues long. The CDR3 sequence is CATGVGTDTQYF. The CDR3 coding sequence is TGTGCCACCGGGGTTGGGACAGATACGCAGTATTTT.

The chain uses TRBV7-2 and TRBJ1-3; the match to TRBD1 covers 7 bases. V lost 5 bases and J lost 11; bases outside the gene matches: 12. Germline values: CDR1 SGHTA, CDR2 FQGNSA. The CDR3 is 14 residues long. This CDR3 reads CASSLSGSQGAIYF. CDR3 DNA: TGTGCCAGCAGCCTCTCGGGGTCTCAGGGGGCCATATATTTT.

The table lists this clone with a few counts. The chain is built from TRBV2 and TRBJ1-2, with D hard to call. V lost 4 bases to trimming and J lost 6 bases, with 12 bases between them. Germline-derived CDR1 and CDR2 are SNHLY and FYNNEI. The CDR3 has 13 residues. The CDR3 loop reads CASSGPSRDGYTF. In DNA form, the CDR3 reads TGTGCCAGCAGTGGACCCTCCCGGGATGGCTACACCTTC.

The V and J genes are TRBV19 and TRBJ2-7; D is possibly TRBD2 (7 bases). This CDR3 contains 15 residues. V lost 6 bases, J lost 0 bases, and 15 bases lay in between. Germline V gives CDR1 LNHDA, CDR2 SQIVND (reference sequence). This CDR3 reads CASSNGGTSSYEQYF. CDR3 coding DNA: TGTGCCAGTAGCAACGGGGGGACAAGCTCCTACGAGCAGTACTTC.

The chain employs TRBV5-1 and TRBJ1-4, with 10 bases fitting TRBD1. This CDR3 contains 20 residues. V shed 4 bases and J 2 bases; nucleotides not matched to a gene: 17. Per germline, CDR1 SGHRS and CDR2 YFSETQ. CDR3: CASSEKGGDRGWKTNEKLFF. The CDR3 nucleotides are TGCGCCAGCAGCGAAAAAGGCGGGGACAGGGGTTGGAAGACTAATGAAAAACTGTTTTTT.

The chain joins TRBV27 to TRBJ2-7; the match to TRBD1 covers 10 bases. Trimming removed 3 bases from V and 0 bases from J; junction bases left unmatched: 2. The CDR3 is made up of 15 amino acids. Germline V gene lookup returns CDR1 MNHEY and CDR2 SMNVEV (reference sequence). The CDR3 here is CASSFGQGDSYEQYF. DNA of the CDR3: TGTGCCAGCAGTTTTGGACAGGGGGACTCCTACGAGCAGTACTTC.

The chain combines TRBV9 with TRBJ2-1, with 8 bases matching TRBD2. J gave up 0 bases and V 0 bases, and 8 bases lay outside the gene matches. The CDR3 length is 18 residues. Germline values: CDR1 SGDLS, CDR2 YYNGEE. CDR3 nucleotides: TGTGCCAGCAGCGTAGGTCTAGGGAGCGGGGGCTCCTACAATGAGCAGTTCTTC. This encodes CASSVGLGSGGSYNEQFF.